Detailed here is one TCR beta chain. Its target is unknown. These data are taken from a study of shared clonotypes between healthy human individuals. TCRdb's copy holds only in-frame clones and misses some; the assay was immunoSEQ multiplex PCR. The sample holds fewer than 1.6 million clones, 97% to 99% seen once. Overall study results and limits: Among the subsets, naive ones generally showed larger estimated richness than memory ones.

The J segment lost 12 bases and the V segment lost 4 bases, leaving 14 bases of the junction unmatched. There are 15 residues in the CDR3. Germline V lookup: CDR1 MNHEY, CDR2 SMNVEV (reference sequence). The sequenced material came from naive CD4+ T cells sorted from blood. As for subset: CD45RA+ positively selected. This receptor was taken from a man aged 25-45 years in good health. The chain carries TRBV27 and TRBJ2-1, with TRBD2 matching over 8 bases. Here the CDR3 reads CASSSGTRAGLGQFF. The CDR3 bases are TGTGCCAGCAGTTCCGGGACTAGGGCCGGATTGGGGCAGTTCTTC.